This TCR beta chain was recovered during a study of neurological immune-mediated disorders. General study findings and limits: Patients with HTLV-1-associated myelopathy had the highest level of TCR clonal expansion, whereas patients with multiple sclerosis had the lowest level, falling beneath the level found in healthy controls. TCR-beta repertoires seemed private in all groups, with no expanded CDR3 amino acid sequences shared.

To note about this clonotype: Its specificity is not known.

The cDNA was synthesized by means of template-switch 5'RACE, which was carried out with 10-nucleotide random UMIs. TCRdb redid the calling of the 5' RACE reads with MiXCR, one entry per CDR3 protein. Found here are about 52,000 distinct CDR3 sequences, around 4% of them singletons; the top ten hold 6.5%. The germline gives CDR1 MNHEY, CDR2 SVGAGI. Trimming took off 0 bases at V and 6 bases at J, with 6 bases between the two ends. CDR3 length: 12 residues. This chain uses TRBV6-5 with TRBJ2-7; D assignment may be TRBD1 or TRBD2 (5 bases each). This TCR was recovered from a man between 60 and 75 years old with multiple sclerosis. The specimen was PBMCs. Here the CDR3 reads CASSYSGVEQYF. The DNA of the CDR3 is TGTGCCAGCAGTTACTCGGGGGTCGAGCAGTACTTC.